The 25 T cell receptor beta chains below were found in one sample sequenced in a study of sequential checkpoint blockade in melanoma. Method: immunoSEQ multiplex PCR; TCRdb's copy keeps in-frame clones and lacks some. The sample holds tens of thousands of clones, around 70% seen once. Treatment here: randomized to nivolumab then ipilimumab (arm A) or the reverse (arm B). The specimen was CD8+ T cells sorted from blood (inferred from file names), collected from a patient given nivolumab and ipilimumab in sequence. These receptors all come from a human donor with melanoma.

The chain is built from TRBV25-1 and TRBJ1-2, with D perhaps TRBD1 (6 bases). V dropped 3 bases and J dropped 6 bases, with 14 bases sitting between them. Germline loops: CDR1 MGHDK, CDR2 SYGVNS. This CDR3 has 14 amino acids. As DNA, the CDR3 is TGTGCCAGCAGTGACTGGCAGGGGTTTCATGGCTACACCTTC. This encodes CASSDWQGFHGYTF.

The rearrangement links TRBV7-2 to TRBJ2-5, with a weak D call TRBD2 (6 bases). Germline V gene data show CDR1 as SGHTA and CDR2 as FQGNSA. The CDR3 runs 12 residues. V shed 6 bases and J shed 5 bases, with 10 bases lying between them. Here the CDR3 DNA reads TGTGCCAGCAGGGAGGGGACGGAGACCCAGTACTTC. It encodes CASREGTETQYF.

The J gene is TRBJ2-3, the V gene TRBV13; TRBD1 matches 12 bases. The CDR3 is made up of 15 amino acids. With V trimmed by 6 bases and J by 8 bases, 9 bases remained unmatched. CDR1 PRHDT and CDR2 FYEKMQ come from the germline V gene (reference sequence). In DNA form, the CDR3 reads TGTGCCAGCAGGCCCGGGACAGGGGGCTGGGGTACGCAGTATTTT. Its translation: CASRPGTGGWGTQYF.

V gene TRBV27 combines with J gene TRBJ1-2, with D tentatively TRBD1 (5 bases). Germline V gene lookup returns CDR1 MNHEY and CDR2 SMNVEV (reference sequence). The CDR3 has 14 amino acids. V was cut by 7 bases and J by 6 bases, with 18 bases left in between. CDR3 sequence: CASTRTGVIDGYTF. CDR3 DNA: TGTGCCAGCACCCGAACGGGGGTGATCGATGGCTACACCTTC.

There are a few counts of this clone. The V and J genes are TRBV16 and TRBJ2-5; possibly TRBD1 for D (5 bases). V shed 4 bases and J shed 3 bases, with 12 bases lying between them. CDR3 length equals 14 residues. CDR1 is KGHSY, CDR2 FQNENV, per germline. The CDR3 DNA sequence: TGTGCCAGCAGCCCTACAGGCCCCAAAGAGACCCAGTACTTC. Translated: CASSPTGPKETQYF. Supplemented by reference TRBV16 and TRBJ2-5, the full variable domain reads GEEVAQTPKHLVRGEGQKAKLYCAPIKGHSYVFWYQQVLKNEFKFLISFQNENVFDETGMPKERFSAKCLPNSPCSLEIQATKLEDSAVYFCASSPTGPKETQYFGPGTRLLVL.

The CDR3 reads CATAVTLQETQYF. For the CDR3, the DNA is TGTGCCACCGCTGTCACGCTACAAGAGACCCAGTACTTC. The chain is built from TRBV15 and TRBJ2-5; no definite D call. This CDR3 contains 13 residues. Germline values: CDR1 LNHNV, CDR2 YYDKDF (reference sequence). Trimming removed 8 bases from V and 2 bases from J, with 12 bases in between. Full variable domain (outside the CDR3, taken from reference TRBV15 and TRBJ2-5): DAMVIQNPRYQVTQFGKPVTLSCSQTLNHNVMYWYQQKSSQAPKLLFHYYDKDFNNEADTPDNFQSRRPNTSFCFLDIRSPGLGDTAMYLCATAVTLQETQYFGPGTRLLVL.

The rearrangement joins TRBV2 to TRBJ2-1; 9 nucleotides agree with TRBD1. CDR1 and CDR2 from the germline V gene are SNHLY and FYNNEI. The CDR3 loop spans 14 amino acids. V was pared by 8 bases and J by 6 bases, with 8 bases of the junction left unmatched. The CDR3 DNA reads as TGTGCCAGCCTTACGGGACAGGGTCTCAATGAGCAGTTCTTC. Amino acids: CASLTGQGLNEQFF.

CDR3 region: CASSEGENSPLHF. CDR3 DNA sequence: TGTGCCAGCAGTGAGGGCGAGAATTCACCCCTCCACTTT. J is TRBJ1-6 and V is TRBV6-1, with D unresolved. This CDR3 is built from 13 residues. Deletions cut 3 bases from V and 7 bases from J, with 7 bases between. Germline CDR1 and CDR2: MNHNS and SASEGT.

J is TRBJ1-5 and V is TRBV5-5; no clear D. The CDR3 runs to 14 residues. Germline loops: CDR1 SGHKS, CDR2 YYEKEE (reference sequence). V was trimmed by 0 bases and J by 4 bases, leaving 8 bases between them. CDR3 sequence (DNA): TGTGCCAGCAGCTTGGCCTCTGAGAATCAGCCCCAGCATTTT. Translation: CASSLASENQPQHF.

J is TRBJ1-2 and V is TRBV25-1, with 9 positions matching TRBD1. The CDR3 length is 15 residues. Germline V gives CDR1 MGHDK, CDR2 SYGVNS. Germline trimming cut 2 bases from V and 6 bases from J; bases unmatched to any gene: 7. CDR3 coding DNA: TGTGCCAGCAGTGAACGAGTGACAGGGGGAGATGGCTACACCTTC. Translation gives CASSERVTGGDGYTF.

The gene calls are TRBV6-6 and TRBJ2-7; 7 bases align to TRBD1. V shed 0 bases, J shed 9 bases, and the junction held 2 bases outside the gene matches. This CDR3 is 12 amino acids long. Germline V gives CDR1 MNHNY, CDR2 SVGAGI (reference sequence). The CDR3 sequence: CASSYSGGGQYF. The CDR3 DNA is TGTGCCAGCAGTTACTCAGGGGGCGGGCAGTACTTC.

V usage is TRBV7-2 and J usage is TRBJ2-3; the match to TRBD1 covers 9 bases. The junction had 15 bases not matched to a gene; V was cut back by 5 bases and J by 6 bases. The germline CDR1 and CDR2 sequences are SGHTA and FQGNSA. The CDR3 extends over 17 amino acids. The chain's CDR3 is CASSGRTGAFLSDTQYF. CDR3 DNA sequence: TGTGCCAGCAGCGGTAGGACAGGGGCATTCCTATCTGATACGCAGTATTTT.

V usage is TRBV6-1 and J usage is TRBJ2-7; TRBD2 might be the D (6 bases). This CDR3 region has 17 residues. The ends were cut back, 1 base at V and 0 bases at J, with 16 bases in the middle. CDR1 is MNHNS, CDR2 SASEGT, per germline. The CDR3 region is CASSEGGRGLISYEQYV. The DNA of the CDR3 is TGTGCCAGCAGTGAAGGAGGGCGGGGCCTTATCTCCTACGAGCAGTACGTC.

The chain joins TRBV25-1 to TRBJ1-4; D uncertain. Germline CDR1 and CDR2: MGHDK and SYGVNS. This CDR3 is 13 amino acids long. V was shortened by 6 bases and J by 7 bases, with 12 bases between the two germline ends. The CDR3 DNA sequence: TGTGCCAGCAGGGCCCTGGAGGGTGAAAAACTGTTTTTT. It codes for CASRALEGEKLFF.

V usage is TRBV29-1 and J usage is TRBJ1-1, with D possibly matching TRBD1 (6 bases). Germline V gives CDR1 SQVTM, CDR2 ANQGSEA. The V and J ends lost 6 bases and 5 bases respectively, with 13 bases between them. The CDR3 runs to 12 residues. The CDR3 sequence is CSVQGGGTEAFF. The CDR3 DNA reads as TGCAGCGTACAGGGTGGAGGAACTGAAGCTTTCTTT.

This clone was recorded only once. CDR3 DNA sequence: TGTGCCAGCAGTTTATGGGGACAGGGAGGGGGCACTGAAGCTTTCTTT. Protein: CASSLWGQGGGTEAFF. This chain uses TRBV28 with TRBJ1-1; 9 bases align to TRBD1. This CDR3 contains 16 residues. Germline V gene lookup returns CDR1 MDHEN and CDR2 SYDVKM. Trimming cost V 0 bases and J 4 bases; bases outside gene matches: 6.

This sequence joins TRBV11-2 and TRBJ1-1; D might be TRBD1 (5 bases). Trimming removed 0 bases at V and 11 bases at J, with 10 bases between. The CDR3 consists of 12 residues. CDR1 and CDR2 (germline): SGHAT, FQNNGV. The CDR3 sequence is CASSLDGGGAFF. The CDR3 DNA reads TGTGCCAGCAGCTTAGATGGGGGAGGGGCTTTCTTT. The full variable domain, with the rest looked up from reference TRBV11-2 and TRBJ1-1, is EAGVAQSPRYKIIEKRQSVAFWCNPISGHATLYWYQQILGQGPKLLIQFQNNGVVDDSQLPKDRFSAERLKGVDSTLKIQPAKLEDSAVYLCASSLDGGGAFFGQGTRLTVV.

This chain joins TRBV11-3 and TRBJ1-1; D is undetermined. Trimming shortened V by 3 bases and J by 1 base, and 3 bases separated the two germline ends. The CDR3 has 12 residues. Germline loops: CDR1 SGHNT, CDR2 YENEEA. The CDR3 region has the DNA TGTGCCAGCAGCTTCGGGAACACTGAAGCTTTCTTT. It is translated as CASSFGNTEAFF.

The rearrangement uses TRBV18 and TRBJ2-5; no clear D. The CDR3 length is 12 residues. Germline CDR1 is KGHSH and CDR2 is LQKENI. V was pared by 3 bases and J by 2 bases, with 4 bases between. In DNA, the CDR3 is TGTGCCAGCTCACCGTCTCAAGAGACCCAGTACTTC. Protein: CASSPSQETQYF.

This clone was picked up a small number of times. CDR3 nucleotide sequence: TGTGCCAGCAGCTTAAATCGGGGGGGCACTGAAGCTTTCTTT. Its protein product is CASSLNRGGTEAFF. This chain joins TRBV7-8 and TRBJ1-1, with D possibly being TRBD1 (5 bases). Trimming stripped 2 bases from V and 4 bases from J, with 11 bases between. CDR3 length: 14 residues. Germline lookup yields CDR1 SGHVS and CDR2 FQNEAQ.

The gene calls are TRBV12-5 and TRBJ2-2; D remains unclear. Germline CDR1 LGHNT, CDR2 FRNRAP. V was cut by 3 bases and J by 4 bases, with 6 bases left in between. This CDR3 has 13 amino acids. CDR3 sequence (DNA): TGTGCTAGTGGTTTCTCTGTCACCGGGGAGCTGTTTTTT. Translating it yields CASGFSVTGELFF. Based on the CDR3 plus reference TRBV12-5 and TRBJ2-2, the full variable domain is DARVTQTPRHKVTEMGQEVTMRCQPILGHNTVFWYRQTMMQGLELLAYFRNRAPLDDSGMPKDRFSAEMPDATLATLKIQPSEPRDSAVYFCASGFSVTGELFFGEGSRLTVL.

The V call is TRBV6-5, the J call TRBJ2-3, with D possibly being TRBD1 (6 bases). The ends were cut back, 6 bases at V and 1 base at J, with 11 bases in the middle. This CDR3 comprises 14 residues. From germline, CDR1 is MNHEY and CDR2 SVGAGI. CDR3 amino acids: CASRGDIRTDTQYF. The CDR3 bases are TGTGCCAGCAGGGGGGACATCCGCACAGATACGCAGTATTTT.

V usage is TRBV7-6 and J usage is TRBJ2-1, with 11 bases fitting TRBD2. V shed 6 bases, J shed 9 bases, and the junction held 7 bases outside the gene matches. Germline CDR1 and CDR2: SGHVS and FNYEAQ. CDR3 length equals 14 residues. CDR3 region: CASSLAGGSFEQFF. The CDR3 bases are TGTGCCAGCAGTCTAGCGGGGGGTTCCTTTGAGCAGTTCTTC.

The chain joins TRBV6-1 to TRBJ2-3; TRBD1 aligns across 7 bases. The V segment lost 0 bases and the J segment 5 bases; nucleotides outside the gene matches: 2. The CDR3 totals 14 residues. Germline V gene lookup returns CDR1 MNHNS and CDR2 SASEGT. Written as DNA, the CDR3 is TGTGCCAGCAGTGAAGCGTCAGGGGGAGATACGCAGTATTTT. This encodes CASSEASGGDTQYF.

The V and J genes are TRBV6-5 and TRBJ1-5; D uncertain. This CDR3 contains 12 residues. V dropped 3 bases and J dropped 7 bases, with 7 bases sitting between them. Germline V CDR1 and CDR2: MNHEY, SVGAGI. This CDR3 is CASSYRVQPQHF. The CDR3 DNA is TGTGCCAGCAGTTATCGGGTCCAGCCCCAGCATTTT.